These 32 T cell receptor beta chains were all obtained from the same sample, sequenced in a study of cytomegalovirus exposure and HLA in healthy donors. Primers: 60 Vbeta forward and 13 Jbeta reverse. The table came from immunoSEQ multiplex PCR; TCRdb's copy has only in-frame clones and leaves some out. The sample has some 130,000 clones; approximately 61% are singletons. Sequencing was carried out using PBMCs. Source of these receptors: a middle-aged woman in good health and CMV-seronegative.

The chain employs TRBV6-5 and TRBJ2-3; no clear D gene. The CDR3 length is 14 residues. V was trimmed by 6 bases and J by 1 base, leaving 11 bases between them. Germline lookup yields CDR1 MNHEY and CDR2 SVGAGI. The CDR3 DNA is TGTGCCAGCAGCCGATTTACTGGCACAGATACGCAGTATTTT. Encoded protein: CASSRFTGTDTQYF.

The rearrangement links TRBV7-9 to TRBJ2-5; D might be TRBD2 (6 bases). CDR1 and CDR2 (germline): SEHNR, FQNEAQ (reference sequence). This CDR3 region has 15 residues. The V and J ends lost 3 bases and 0 bases respectively, with 11 bases between them. This chain's CDR3 is CASSFRRDYQETQYF. The DNA for the CDR3 is TGTGCCAGCAGCTTTCGACGGGACTACCAAGAGACCCAGTACTTC.

The chain uses TRBV7-2 and TRBJ2-7, with TRBD1 matching 8 bases. The CDR3 runs to 16 residues. The V segment lost 1 base and the J segment 1 base; nucleotides outside the gene matches: 6. Germline CDR1 is SGHTA and CDR2 is FQGNSA. The CDR3 region is CASSLEDWTGSYEQYF. The CDR3 region has the DNA TGTGCCAGCAGCTTAGAGGATTGGACAGGGTCCTACGAGCAGTACTTC.

This clone was seen only a few times. J is TRBJ1-2 and V is TRBV7-2; D is unclear. The CDR3 spans 17 residues. Germline CDR1 SGHTA, CDR2 FQGNSA. V was shortened by 1 base and J by 7 bases, with 22 bases between the two germline ends. CDR3 sequence reads: CASSLVTRYDTLSGYTF. CDR3 coding DNA: TGTGCCAGCAGCTTAGTGACTCGATACGATACTTTGTCTGGCTACACCTTC. Combining the CDR3 with reference TRBV7-2 and TRBJ1-2 gives the whole variable domain GAGVSQSPSNKVTEKGKDVELRCDPISGHTALYWYRQSLGQGLEFLIYFQGNSAPDKSGLPSDRFSAERTGGSVSTLTIQRTQQEDSAVYLCASSLVTRYDTLSGYTFGSGTRLTVV.

On this clone itself: The junction departs from the called germline gene at one end, perhaps through a read error. The sample contains more than one DNA sequence encoding this CDR3. The CDR3 nucleotides are TGCGCCAGTCTCGCGACAGGGGGTTGGAACACTGAAGCTTTCTTT. This translates into CASLATGGWNTEAFF. V usage is TRBV19 and J usage is TRBJ1-1, with 9 bases fitting TRBD1. This CDR3 comprises 15 residues. Germline V lookup: CDR1 LNHDA, CDR2 SQIVND (reference sequence).

This clone was observed a few times. This chain joins TRBV7-9 and TRBJ1-2, with TRBD1 matching over 10 bases. CDR3 length: 15 amino acids. Unmatched junction bases numbered 9, after V lost 5 bases and J lost 6 bases. The V gene's germline CDR1 is SEHNR and CDR2 FQNEAQ (reference sequence). The CDR3 loop is CASSAGDRGKDGYTF. The CDR3, as DNA: TGTGCCAGCAGCGCCGGGGACAGGGGAAAGGATGGCTACACCTTC.

This clone was seen more than once but under ten times. The chain employs TRBV7-2 and TRBJ2-5, with TRBD2 identical over 9 bases. The CDR3 runs to 15 residues. Germline CDR1 and CDR2: SGHTA and FQGNSA. Trimming took 5 bases from V and 5 from J; bases not matched to a gene: 9. The CDR3 protein is CASSLASGVKETQYF. For the CDR3, the DNA is TGTGCCAGCAGCCTGGCTAGCGGGGTAAAGGAGACCCAGTACTTC.

This sequence joins TRBV30 and TRBJ1-1; D is ambiguous. V shed 3 bases and J shed 5 bases, with 13 bases lying between them. The germline CDR1 and CDR2 sequences are GTSNPN and SVGIG (reference sequence). This CDR3 spans 13 amino acids. In DNA, the CDR3 is TGTGCCTGGAGCTTAAACGAGGGAACTGAAGCTTTCTTT. Protein: CAWSLNEGTEAFF.

As to this clone: At one of its ends the junction is not consistent with the germline gene, which may arise from a read error. The same CDR3 also results from other DNA sequences found in this sample. J is TRBJ2-5 and V is TRBV7-9, with D unclear. The CDR3 is 12 amino acids. The germline V gene has CDR1 SEHNR and CDR2 FQNEAQ (reference sequence). The CDR3 protein is CSSSFFAETQYF. The DNA for the CDR3 is TGTTCCAGCAGCTTTTTCGCGGAGACCCAGTACTTC.

This clone was seen only a few times. J is TRBJ1-5 and V is TRBV7-8; TRBD1 might be the D (6 bases). There are 14 residues in the CDR3. The ends were cut back, 3 bases at V and 1 base at J, with 7 bases in the middle. Germline V gives CDR1 SGHVS, CDR2 FQNEAQ. CDR3 coding DNA: TGTGCCAGCAGCTTTCAGGGGAGCAATCAGCCCCAGCATTTT. Translation: CASSFQGSNQPQHF.

J is TRBJ2-7 and V is TRBV10-2; D might be TRBD2 (5 bases). Germline lookup yields CDR1 WSHSY and CDR2 SAAADI. The CDR3 runs to 15 residues. With 2 bases removed from V and 0 bases from J, the gap between germline ends came to 11 bases. For the CDR3, the DNA is TGCGCCAGCAGTGAGGGCGCTAGCCTCTCCTACGAGCAGTACTTC. Amino acids: CASSEGASLSYEQYF.

The chain uses TRBV5-1 and TRBJ1-2; 7 bases match TRBD1. V lost 5 bases, J lost 6 bases, and 7 bases stayed unmatched. The CDR3 is made up of 13 amino acids. The germline V gene has CDR1 SGHRS and CDR2 YFSETQ. CDR3 bases: TGCGCCAGCAGACCCGACAGGGATCATGGCTACACCTTC. Translating gives CASRPDRDHGYTF.

The V gene is TRBV10-3, the J gene TRBJ1-2; 7 bases map to TRBD1. In germline, CDR1 is ENHRY, CDR2 SYGVKD. CDR3 length equals 15 residues. The ends lost 5 bases at V and 8 bases at J; junction bases unmatched: 14. The DNA for the CDR3 is TGTGCCATCAGTCCCCGCGAGGGGCAGGGGGACGGCTACACCTTC. Translation gives CAISPREGQGDGYTF.

This clone has only a few counts. This chain uses TRBV10-3 with TRBJ1-5, with D maybe TRBD1 (5 bases). Trimming removed 6 bases from V and 0 bases from J, with 12 bases in between. The CDR3 has 15 amino acids. CDR1 and CDR2 (germline): ENHRY, SYGVKD. This CDR3 reads CAIRDSGDSNQPQHF. As DNA, the CDR3 is TGTGCCATCAGGGACTCGGGGGATAGCAATCAGCCCCAGCATTTT.

CDR3 sequence (DNA): TGTGCCAGCAGCTTAGCTAGGACAGTGTACCAAGAGACCCAGTACTTC. This sequence encodes CASSLARTVYQETQYF. The gene calls are TRBV7-2 and TRBJ2-5; perhaps TRBD1 as D (6 bases). Trimming shortened V by 0 bases and J by 0 bases, and 11 bases separated the two germline ends. The CDR3 has 16 amino acids. CDR1 is SGHTA and CDR2 is FQGNSA in the germline V gene.

This chain links TRBV15 with TRBJ2-1; 7 nucleotides agree with TRBD1. V was clipped by 4 bases and J by 9 bases; unmatched bases: 15. Germline CDR1 reads LNHNV; CDR2 reads YYDKDF (reference sequence). This CDR3 comprises 16 residues. CDR3 loop: CATSTSVDRSVGEQFF. CDR3 DNA sequence: TGTGCCACCAGCACCTCCGTGGACAGGTCGGTGGGTGAGCAGTTCTTC.

This chain joins TRBV19 and TRBJ1-5; D call uncertain. Deletions cut 0 bases from V and 2 bases from J, with 11 bases between. The CDR3 runs 16 residues. Germline CDR1 is LNHDA and CDR2 is SQIVND (reference sequence). CDR3 in amino acids: CASSIDAGGGNQPQHF. The CDR3 region has the DNA TGTGCCAGTAGTATAGACGCGGGCGGGGGCAATCAGCCCCAGCATTTT.

This sequence joins TRBV4-1 and TRBJ1-1; a possible D gene is TRBD1 (6 bases). The CDR3 runs to 14 residues. V was pared by 4 bases and J by 4 bases, with 13 bases between. CDR1 and CDR2 from the germline V gene are MGHRA and YSYEKL. The CDR3 reads CASSPPLRGTEAFF. For the CDR3, the DNA is TGCGCCAGCAGCCCCCCCCTCAGGGGCACTGAAGCTTTCTTT.

V and J are TRBV7-9 and TRBJ1-1; D may be TRBD1 (6 bases). Germline values: CDR1 SEHNR, CDR2 FQNEAQ (reference sequence). Deletions cut 8 bases from V and 6 bases from J, with 25 bases between. This CDR3 has 16 residues. CDR3 coding DNA: TGTGCCAGCCACCGGGATACACAGGGAAGGGCGGCTGAAGCTTTCTTT. Encoded protein: CASHRDTQGRAAEAFF. The full variable domain, completed using reference TRBV7-9 and TRBJ1-1, is DTGVSQNPRHKITKRGQNVTFRCDPISEHNRLYWYRQTLGQGPEFLTYFQNEAQLEKSRLLSDRFSAERPKGSFSTLEIQRTEQGDSAMYLCASHRDTQGRAAEAFFGQGTRLTVV.

The rearrangement joins TRBV7-9 to TRBJ1-5; 7 bases are shared with TRBD1. The CDR3 totals 17 residues. With V trimmed by 3 bases and J by 0 bases, 8 bases remained unmatched. From germline, CDR1 is SEHNR and CDR2 FQNEAQ (reference sequence). The CDR3 here is CASSFSTGADSNQPQHF. Written as DNA, the CDR3 is TGTGCCAGCAGCTTTTCTACAGGGGCGGATAGCAATCAGCCCCAGCATTTT.

The gene calls are TRBV6-6 and TRBJ2-5, with 11 positions matching TRBD2. The DNA matches TRBJ2-7 better at its end, which makes the J call doubtful. CDR1 and CDR2 from the germline V gene are MNHNY and SVGAGI (reference sequence). The CDR3 runs to 14 residues. CDR3 loop: CASRQTSGAYEQYF. The CDR3 DNA is TGTGCCAGCCGGCAGACTAGCGGGGCTTACGAGCAGTACTTC.

The rearrangement uses TRBV27 and TRBJ2-6; possible D gene TRBD2, 6 bases. V lost 5 bases, J lost 3 bases, and 26 bases lay in between. The length of the CDR3 is 20 residues. The germline V gene has CDR1 MNHEY and CDR2 SMNVEV (reference sequence). The CDR3 loop reads CASSATVGLGRGFGANVLTF. CDR3 in DNA: TGTGCCAGCAGTGCAACGGTCGGATTGGGGCGGGGTTTTGGGGCCAACGTCCTGACTTTC.

This chain links TRBV7-2 with TRBJ2-7; TRBD1 aligns across 7 bases. V shed 2 bases, J shed 4 bases, and the junction held 2 bases outside the gene matches. CDR1 is SGHTA, CDR2 FQGNSA, per germline. The CDR3 spans 13 residues. The CDR3 region has the DNA TGTGCCAGCAGCTTAAACAGGGGATACGAGCAGTACTTC. Protein product: CASSLNRGYEQYF.

J is TRBJ2-6 and V is TRBV7-8; the match to TRBD2 covers 7 bases. Germline V gives CDR1 SGHVS, CDR2 FQNEAQ. The ends lost 5 bases at V and 2 bases at J; junction bases unmatched: 9. The CDR3 runs 17 residues. The CDR3 bases are TGTGCCAGCAGCCGCGTAAGGGAGGGAGCTGGGGCCAACGTCCTGACTTTC. Amino acid sequence: CASSRVREGAGANVLTF.

The DNA of the CDR3 is TGCGCCAGCAGCTTGGGTCGGAGAACCGGGGACATGAACACTGAAGCTTTCTTT. Protein sequence: CASSLGRRTGDMNTEAFF. The chain uses TRBV5-1 and TRBJ1-1; D is possibly TRBD1 (6 bases). Germline-derived CDR1 and CDR2 are SGHRS and YFSETQ. V lost 0 bases and J lost 0, with 18 bases in between. CDR3 size: 18 residues.

The CDR3 region is CASSFDRRGGGYTF. CDR3 DNA: TGCGCCAGCAGCTTCGACAGGCGAGGGGGTGGCTACACCTTC. The rearrangement joins TRBV5-1 to TRBJ1-2; D may be TRBD1 (6 bases). The CDR3 extends over 14 amino acids. The germline V gene encodes CDR1 SGHRS and CDR2 YFSETQ. V gave up 2 bases and J gave up 7 bases, with 15 bases separating them.

This clone showed up just a few times. The genes are TRBV11-2 and TRBJ2-5; 7 bases align to TRBD1. Losses at the gene ends were 9 bases for V and 5 bases for J; bases not matched to a gene: 12. This CDR3 contains 14 residues. CDR1 and CDR2 from the germline V gene are SGHAT and FQNNGV. For the CDR3, the DNA is TGTGCCAGTGGACAGCACAGGGGAACGGAGACCCAGTACTTC. Protein: CASGQHRGTETQYF.

The chain combines TRBV19 with TRBJ1-6, with D possibly being TRBD1 (5 bases). CDR1 is LNHDA and CDR2 is SQIVND in the germline V gene (reference sequence). The germline V and J ends were trimmed by 7 bases and 10 bases, with 14 bases remaining between them. The CDR3 runs 13 residues. The CDR3 DNA follows: TGTGCCAGTACCCTGACAGAAAAATCACCCCTCCACTTT. Its translation is CASTLTEKSPLHF. Complete variable domain (other parts from reference TRBV19 and TRBJ1-6): DGGITQSPKYLFRKEGQNVTLSCEQNLNHDAMYWYRQDPGQGLRLIYYSQIVNDFQKGDIAEGYSVSREKKESFPLTVTSAQKNPTAFYLCASTLTEKSPLHFGNGTRLTVT.

The V call is TRBV11-1, the J call TRBJ2-1; 7 positions agree with TRBD1. This CDR3 contains 13 residues. Germline V gene data show CDR1 as SGHAT and CDR2 as FQDESV (reference sequence). After removal of 4 bases from V and 6 bases from J, the junction contained 3 bases not matched to a gene. CDR3 in amino acids: CASSSRQGNEQFF. The CDR3 region has the DNA TGTGCCAGCAGCTCCCGACAGGGCAATGAGCAGTTCTTC.

The V gene is TRBV7-9, the J gene TRBJ2-7, with 8 bases that match TRBD1. Trimming at V came to 2 bases and at J to 6 bases, leaving 12 bases not matched to a gene. The CDR3 contains 16 residues. Germline CDR1 SEHNR, CDR2 FQNEAQ (reference sequence). DNA for the CDR3: TGTGCCAGCAGCTTATACCCCGGGACAGGACTGCTCGAGCAGTACTTC. This sequence encodes CASSLYPGTGLLEQYF. The whole variable domain, filled in from reference TRBV7-9 and TRBJ2-7, reads DTGVSQNPRHKITKRGQNVTFRCDPISEHNRLYWYRQTLGQGPEFLTYFQNEAQLEKSRLLSDRFSAERPKGSFSTLEIQRTEQGDSAMYLCASSLYPGTGLLEQYFGPGTRLTVT.

The chain recombines TRBV28 with TRBJ1-1; 9 nucleotides match TRBD1. CDR3 length equals 17 residues. The V gene end was trimmed by 7 bases and the J gene end by 4 bases; junction bases not matched to a gene: 16. Germline-derived CDR1 and CDR2 are MDHEN and SYDVKM. CDR3 protein: CASNLMGQGRGGTEAFF. The CDR3 coding sequence is TGTGCCAGCAACTTAATGGGACAGGGAAGGGGTGGCACTGAAGCTTTCTTT.

This chain uses TRBV10-3 with TRBJ1-2, with TRBD1 matching over 7 bases. Germline V gene data show CDR1 as ENHRY and CDR2 as SYGVKD. The CDR3 is made up of 11 amino acids. CDR3 residues: CATGTDYGYTF. DNA for the CDR3: TGTGCGACCGGGACAGACTATGGCTACACCTTC.